This T cell receptor beta chain stems from a study of shared clonotypes between healthy human individuals. Whole-study findings and limits: Of the naive CD4 clonotypes, around 4.7% were shared across several donors.

The repertoire was sequenced with immunoSEQ multiplex PCR; TCRdb's copy has only in-frame clones and lacks some. The sample records some 2,500,000 clones, 85% to 95% being singletons. Germline V gene sequence: CDR1 SGHRS, CDR2 YFSETQ. The CDR3 is made up of 13 amino acids. J was trimmed by 7 bases and V by 4 bases; bases with no gene match: 5. Of note for this clone: What it binds is not known.

The V and J genes are TRBV5-1 and TRBJ2-5, with 9 bases lining up with TRBD1. This sequence originates from a man in his late teens or twenties in good health. Some clones in this sample may be carry-over from other donors' samples. The sample was naive CD4+ T cells from PBMCs. Described subset: CD45RA+ positively selected. The CDR3 region has the DNA TGCGCCAGCAGCCCGGGACAGGGTGGGACCCAGTACTTC. It specifies CASSPGQGGTQYF.